The rows below give T cell receptor beta chains drawn from one sample of a study of T cell responses to AZD1222 COVID-19 vaccine. Sequencing used immunoSEQ multiplex PCR; TCRdb keeps in-frame clones, though not all of them. The data contain some 120,000 clones, 65% to 90% of them seen just once; the ten biggest clones take up roughly a quarter. The sequencing here drew on peripheral blood, taken 28 days after the second AZD1222 dose. These receptors were obtained from an adult who received the AZD1222 COVID-19 vaccine. Both conserved end residues are part of each CDR3.

j_gene: TRBJ1-1
v_gene: TRBV19
len: 14
CDR3aa: CASSSREGDTEAFF

j_gene: TRBJ1-5
v_gene: TRBV7-2
len: 14
CDR3aa: CASSLADREQPQHF

j_gene: TRBJ1-2
v_gene: TRBV4-3
len: 16
CDR3aa: CASSQGRGREGYGYTF

j_gene: TRBJ1-2
v_gene: TRBV7-2
len: 13
CDR3aa: CASSLALIGLYTF

j_gene: TRBJ1-2
v_gene: TRBV19
len: 11
CDR3aa: CASSLDRDYTF

j_gene: TRBJ2-7
v_gene: TRBV7-8
len: 17
CDR3aa: CASSLGPGFGAAYEQYF

j_gene: TRBJ1-1
v_gene: TRBV7-2
len: 14
CDR3aa: CASSTPTGKAEAFF

j_gene: TRBJ1-5
v_gene: TRBV27
len: 15
CDR3aa: CASSLASLDNQPQHF

j_gene: TRBJ1-3
v_gene: TRBV19
len: 16
CDR3aa: CATRPGDLKGLDTIYF

j_gene: TRBJ1-1
v_gene: TRBV2
len: 11
CDR3aa: CASSPGFEAFF

j_gene: TRBJ2-7
v_gene: TRBV2
len: 14
CDR3aa: CASRAGQGSYEQYF

j_gene: TRBJ2-7
v_gene: TRBV15
len: 13
CDR3aa: CATSRGYGYEQYF

j_gene: TRBJ1-2
v_gene: TRBV4-3
len: 16
CDR3aa: CASSQSPGVANYGYTF

j_gene: TRBJ1-5
v_gene: TRBV2
len: 14
CDR3aa: CASSRGDSNQPQHF

j_gene: TRBJ2-5
v_gene: TRBV7-9
len: 18
CDR3aa: CASSSTTSGSSYQETQYF

j_gene: TRBJ1-2
v_gene: TRBV30
len: 13
CDR3aa: CAWSTPGGGGYTF

j_gene: TRBJ1-5
v_gene: TRBV12-3/TRBV12-4
len: 12
CDR3aa: CASSLSRWSQHF

j_gene: TRBJ2-7
v_gene: TRBV5-6
len: 15
CDR3aa: CASSPRGVWSYEQYF

j_gene: TRBJ1-1
v_gene: TRBV7-9
len: 14
CDR3aa: CASSTASWGTEAFF

j_gene: TRBJ2-2
v_gene: TRBV7-9
len: 13
CDR3aa: CASSGLFTGELFF

j_gene: TRBJ1-3
v_gene: TRBV5-1
len: 16
CDR3aa: CASSFETGVSGNTIYF

j_gene: TRBJ1-1
v_gene: TRBV6-5
len: 13
CDR3aa: CATRPGGSYLAFF